These 21 T cell receptor beta chains were sequenced from one sample in a study of blood T cell repertoires in COVID-19. The table came from immunoSEQ multiplex PCR; TCRdb's copy has only in-frame clones and leaves some out. The table includes around 620,000 clones, about nine tenths detected once. What was sequenced was peripheral blood. The receptors shown here come from a woman aged 18-35 years with acute or convalescent COVID-19.

V and J are TRBV4-1 and TRBJ1-2; 8 bases are a match to TRBD1. Per the germline V gene, CDR1 is MGHRA and CDR2 is YSYEKL. The V segment lost 1 base and the J segment 14 bases; nucleotides outside the gene matches: 12. There are 14 residues in the CDR3. CDR3 nucleotide sequence: TGCGCCAGCAGCCAAGGCGGGACCCGGACAGGGCCGACCTTC. This encodes CASSQGGTRTGPTF.

The rearrangement uses TRBV15 and TRBJ1-2, with D maybe TRBD1 (5 bases). V lost 0 bases, J lost 2 bases, and 16 bases lay in between. CDR3 size: 17 residues. The germline V gene has CDR1 LNHNV and CDR2 YYDKDF (reference sequence). DNA for the CDR3: TGTGCCACCAGCAGAGATTGGGGCCTGAATGAAAACTATGGCTACACCTTC. Translating it yields CATSRDWGLNENYGYTF.

The sample holds one count of this clone. The V call is TRBV4-1, the J call TRBJ2-7; 7 bases fit TRBD1. CDR3 length equals 14 residues. J gave up 5 bases and V 3 bases, and 7 bases lay outside the gene matches. CDR1 is MGHRA and CDR2 is YSYEKL in the germline V gene. CDR3 in amino acids: CASSQYRGQDEQYF. CDR3 coding DNA: TGCGCCAGCAGCCAGTATCGCGGACAGGACGAGCAGTACTTC.

The CDR3 coding sequence is TGTGCCAGCAGTCCCGTGAGGAGTCGCCCCTTATACTTCTATGGCTACACCTTC. This translates into CASSPVRSRPLYFYGYTF. V and J are TRBV6-6 and TRBJ1-2, with D unresolved. Germline assignment: CDR1 MNHNY and CDR2 SVGAGI (reference sequence). This CDR3 has 18 amino acids. The V end was cut by 5 bases, the J end by 4 bases, with 26 bases between.

The chain combines TRBV9 with TRBJ1-1; the D is unclear. V dropped 5 bases and J dropped 4 bases, with 15 bases sitting between them. The CDR3 runs to 14 residues. Germline CDR1 and CDR2: SGDLS and YYNGEE. The CDR3: CASRPPESGTEAFF. The CDR3 bases are TGTGCCAGCAGGCCTCCCGAGAGCGGCACTGAAGCTTTCTTT.

This clone has just a few counts. The chain uses TRBV19 and TRBJ1-4; TRBD1 matches at 8 bases. V gave up 3 bases and J gave up 8 bases; unmatched junction bases: 11. The CDR3 has 16 residues. From germline, CDR1 is LNHDA and CDR2 SQIVND (reference sequence). The CDR3 here is CASSISGAGGLEKLFF. The CDR3 DNA reads as TGTGCCAGTAGTATCAGCGGTGCAGGGGGCTTGGAAAAACTGTTTTTT.

The V call is TRBV3-1 (or the pseudogene TRBV3-2), the J call TRBJ1-1, with TRBD1 matching over 7 bases. CDR1 and CDR2 (germline): LGHDT, YNNKEL (reference sequence). The CDR3 runs to 13 residues. The V segment lost 5 bases and the J segment 5 bases; nucleotides outside the gene matches: 5. The CDR3: CASSWDSWTEAFF. CDR3 coding DNA: TGTGCCAGCAGCTGGGACAGCTGGACTGAAGCTTTCTTT.

The chain joins TRBV30 to TRBJ1-2; a possible D gene is TRBD1 (6 bases). CDR1 is GTSNPN and CDR2 is SVGIG in the germline V gene (reference sequence). The CDR3 consists of 15 residues. V was cut by 2 bases and J by 0 bases, with 13 bases left in between. Here the CDR3 DNA reads TGTGCCTGGAGTCCCCCGGACAGATCTAACTATGGCTACACCTTC. Residues: CAWSPPDRSNYGYTF.

J is TRBJ1-2 and V is TRBV23-1; the match to TRBD1 covers 9 bases. TRBV23-1 is recorded as an ORF, its role being uncertain. The CDR3 totals 15 residues. V trimming: 2 bases; J trimming: 5 bases; junction bases outside the gene matches: 6. CDR3 DNA sequence: TGCGCCAGCAGTCAACCAAAGGGACAGGGATATGGCTACACCTTC. Amino acids: CASSQPKGQGYGYTF.

This chain joins TRBV7-3 and TRBJ2-6; D ambiguous. Looked up from germline, CDR1 is SGHTA and CDR2 is FQGTGA. The CDR3 has 14 amino acids. V was clipped by 1 base and J by 4 bases, with 5 bases between them. In DNA, the CDR3 is TGTGCCAGCAGCTTAAATCCGGGGGCCAACGTCCTGACTTTC. Translated: CASSLNPGANVLTF.

This rearrangement joins TRBV2 to TRBJ1-2, with D possibly being TRBD1 (6 bases). The CDR3 sequence is 15 residues long. Trimming took 5 bases from V and 8 from J, leaving 21 bases between them. Germline values: CDR1 SNHLY, CDR2 FYNNEI. CDR3 sequence (DNA): TGTGCCAGCAGTTTGTCGGACACCCTGAGGGGGGGCTACACCTTC. Protein product: CASSLSDTLRGGYTF.

The chain carries TRBV18 and TRBJ2-2; 7 bases align to TRBD2. From germline, CDR1 is KGHSH and CDR2 LQKENI. The CDR3 extends over 16 amino acids. The V segment lost 1 base and the J segment 1 base; nucleotides outside the gene matches: 3. CDR3 bases: TGTGCCAGCTCACCACTCCAGCGGGGGAACACCGGGGAGCTGTTTTTT. Amino acid sequence: CASSPLQRGNTGELFF.

The chain uses TRBV5-1 and TRBJ2-3; the D gene is possibly TRBD1 (5 bases). CDR1 and CDR2 from the germline V gene are SGHRS and YFSETQ. Trimming pared 1 base from V and 0 bases from J, leaving 12 bases between. The CDR3 consists of 16 residues. Here the CDR3 DNA reads TGCGCCAGCAGCTTGCTGGGGCGGCGAAGCACAGATACGCAGTATTTT. Its translation: CASSLLGRRSTDTQYF. Complete variable domain (other parts from reference TRBV5-1 and TRBJ2-3): KAGVTQTPRYLIKTRGQQVTLSCSPISGHRSVSWYQQTPGQGLQFLFEYFSETQRNKGNFPGRFSGRQFSNSRSEMNVSTLELGDSALYLCASSLLGRRSTDTQYFGPGTRLTVL.

CDR3 protein: CASSVLLAGGADTQYF. DNA for the CDR3: TGTGCCAGCAGCGTCCTACTAGCGGGGGGAGCAGATACGCAGTATTTT. The genes are TRBV9 and TRBJ2-3; TRBD2 matches 12 bases. Germline CDR1 SGDLS, CDR2 YYNGEE. The V segment lost 2 bases and the J segment 4 bases; nucleotides outside the gene matches: 5. This CDR3 contains 16 residues. The variable domain in full, completed from reference TRBV9 and TRBJ2-3, reads DSGVTQTPKHLITATGQRVTLRCSPRSGDLSVYWYQQSLDQGLQFLIQYYNGEERAKGNILERFSAQQFPDLHSELNLSSLELGDSALYFCASSVLLAGGADTQYFGPGTRLTVL.

In regard to this clone: The same CDR3 is also encoded by other DNA sequences in this sample. J is TRBJ1-3 and V is TRBV5-1; D call uncertain. The CDR3 runs to 15 residues. Germline V lookup: CDR1 SGHRS, CDR2 YFSETQ. Trimming took off 0 bases at V and 0 bases at J, with 7 bases between the two ends. The CDR3: CASSLDRPSGNTIYF. For the CDR3, the DNA is TGCGCCAGCAGCTTGGACAGACCCTCTGGAAACACCATATATTTT.

This chain joins TRBV6-2 or TRBV6-3 and TRBJ2-5, with 8 bases matching TRBD2. The germline CDR1 and CDR2 sequences are MNHEY and SVGEGT. This CDR3 has 17 residues. V dropped 3 bases and J dropped 2; count of bases not matched to a gene: 11. CDR3 DNA: TGTGCCAGCAGTTATGGGCCGCCGGGGGGGCCTCAAGAGACCCAGTACTTC. Translated, it gives CASSYGPPGGPQETQYF.

This clone was detected only a few times. The chain joins TRBV7-2 to TRBJ2-5; 8 nucleotides match TRBD2. Germline loops: CDR1 SGHTA, CDR2 FQGNSA. V lost 5 bases and J lost 1; bases outside the gene matches: 6. The CDR3 spans 15 residues. CDR3 sequence: CASSPGGALQETQYF. The CDR3 DNA reads TGTGCCAGCAGCCCCGGGGGGGCCCTCCAAGAGACCCAGTACTTC.

This clone occurred once. This chain joins TRBV6-1 and TRBJ1-2; a possible D gene is TRBD1 (5 bases). Germline loops: CDR1 MNHNS, CDR2 SASEGT. The V gene lost 0 bases and the J gene lost 4 bases, with 15 bases spanning the gap. The CDR3 consists of 16 residues. In nucleotides, the CDR3 is TGTGCCAGCAGTGAAGCGCCAAGGGGCTTTAGCTATGGCTACACCTTC. Its translation: CASSEAPRGFSYGYTF.

V gene TRBV30 combines with J gene TRBJ1-4; D not certain. Germline CDR1 GTSNPN, CDR2 SVGIG (reference sequence). CDR3 length: 13 residues. Trimming shortened V by 4 bases and J by 7 bases, and 13 bases separated the two germline ends. CDR3 amino acids: CAWMGREGEKLFF. The CDR3 region has the DNA TGTGCCTGGATGGGAAGGGAGGGTGAAAAACTGTTTTTT.

V gene TRBV4-1 combines with J gene TRBJ1-1; a possible D gene is TRBD1 (6 bases). The CDR3 is 15 amino acids. Trimming took 0 bases from V and 1 from J, leaving 9 bases between them. The V gene's germline CDR1 is MGHRA and CDR2 YSYEKL. The CDR3 spells CASSQDQQGNTEAFF. The CDR3, as DNA: TGCGCCAGCAGCCAAGACCAACAGGGGAACACTGAAGCTTTCTTT.

This clone was observed a single time. This chain's CDR3 is CASSLFEEKLFF. CDR3 coding DNA: TGTGCCAGCAGCTTATTTGAGGAAAAACTGTTTTTT. The chain couples TRBV11-2 to TRBJ1-4; D remains ambiguous. Trimming removed 2 bases at V and 8 bases at J, with 6 bases between. The V gene's germline CDR1 is SGHAT and CDR2 FQNNGV. CDR3 length equals 12 residues.